This T cell receptor (beta chain) comes out of a study of graft-versus-host responses after intestinal transplantation. As for this clone: Its cognate antigen is unknown.

Assay used: immunoSEQ multiplex PCR; TCRdb lists only in-frame clones, some missing. This table holds 90,000 to 120,000 clones, 87% found once. Looked up from germline, CDR1 is WNHNN and CDR2 is SYGVQD (reference sequence). This CDR3 is built from 16 residues. V dropped 6 bases and J dropped 3; count of bases not matched to a gene: 7. J is TRBJ2-2 and V is TRBV10-1; 10 nucleotides match TRBD1. This material consisted of unstimulated CD4+ T cells sorted from spleen or lymph node cells, taken before transplant. This receptor was taken from a human donor who was the organ donor for an intestinal transplant. The CDR3 protein is CASSPIDRGHTGELFF. The CDR3 DNA sequence: TGCGCCAGCAGCCCGATCGACAGGGGGCACACCGGGGAGCTGTTTTTT.